The 12 T cell receptor beta chains below come from one sample, sequenced in a study of immune evolution from preneoplasia to lung adenocarcinoma (dated by TCRdb to the early 2020s). Libraries were made using the immunoSEQ multiplex PCR assay. Sourced from immuneACCESS, this table was stored by TCRdb with only in-frame sequences that have V and J called. A share of the clones is absent; for the studies checked, an unresolved V gene accounts for under half, and the remainder has no known explanation. Within this sample are under 45,000 clones, with 65% to 80% of them counted one time only. The leading ten clones occupy less than 6% of the sample. Sequencing was done on a sample of FFPE invasive lung adenocarcinoma tissue. What the cell subset or site label conveys for this sample: frankly invasive lung adenocarcinoma (ADC). The source of these receptors is a person aged 55 to 70 with lung adenocarcinoma.

V usage is TRBV5-3 and J usage is TRBJ1-1, with TRBD1 as a possible D gene (5 bases). TRBV5-3 is noted as an ORF with a role that remains uncertain. Deletions cut 4 bases from V and 1 base from J, with 11 bases between. The CDR3 sequence is 14 residues long. This CDR3 reads CARSPGLGNTEAFF. The CDR3, as DNA: TGTGCCAGAAGCCCGGGACTGGGGAACACTGAAGCTTTCTTT.

This chain uses TRBV29-1 with TRBJ1-2, with 7 bases matching TRBD1. This CDR3 spans 16 amino acids. J was trimmed by 5 bases and V by 0 bases; bases with no gene match: 12. The germline V gene has CDR1 SQVTM and CDR2 ANQGSEA. CDR3 nucleotides: TGCAGCGTTGAAGATACGGTAAGACAGGGCGGGTATGGCTACACCTTC. Translated: CSVEDTVRQGGYGYTF.

The V and J genes are TRBV2 and TRBJ2-5, with no clear D. Trimming shortened V by 5 bases and J by 5 bases, and 9 bases separated the two germline ends. The CDR3 is made up of 12 amino acids. Germline V gene data show CDR1 as SNHLY and CDR2 as FYNNEI. DNA of the CDR3: TGTGCCAGCAGTCCTGTGGGGGAGACCCAGTACTTC. Protein sequence: CASSPVGETQYF.

CDR3 sequence (DNA): TGTGCCAGCAGTCTCCGCGTTAGCGGGGACTCCTACAATGAGCAGTTCTTC. Residues: CASSLRVSGDSYNEQFF. This chain links TRBV27 with TRBJ2-1; 8 positions match TRBD2. V shed 5 bases and J 0 bases; nucleotides not matched to a gene: 9. Germline values: CDR1 MNHEY, CDR2 SMNVEV (reference sequence). This CDR3 region has 17 residues.

The rearrangement uses TRBV7-6 and TRBJ1-2, with D possibly TRBD1 on 6 matching bases. The CDR3 covers 15 residues. Germline V gene data show CDR1 as SGHVS and CDR2 as FNYEAQ. Trimming removed 5 bases at V and 5 bases at J, with 18 bases between. The CDR3 spells CASSPGGQAAYGYTF. CDR3 bases: TGTGCCAGCAGCCCGGGGGGGCAGGCAGCGTATGGCTACACCTTC.

This chain uses TRBV5-4 with TRBJ2-7; 7 positions match TRBD1. The CDR3 runs to 13 residues. The V gene end was trimmed by 4 bases and the J gene end by 7 bases; junction bases not matched to a gene: 8. Germline V CDR1 and CDR2: SGHNT, YYREEE (reference sequence). CDR3 DNA: TGTGCCAGCAGCCCAGGACAGGTCGGGGAGCAGTACTTC. It encodes CASSPGQVGEQYF. The full variable domain, in which reference TRBV5-4 and TRBJ2-7 provide the parts outside the CDR3, is ETGVTQSPTHLIKTRGQQVTLRCSSQSGHNTVSWYQQALGQGPQFIFQYYREEENGRGNFPPRFSGLQFPNYSSELNVNALELDDSALYLCASSPGQVGEQYFGPGTRLTVT.

The chain recombines TRBV6-6 with TRBJ2-3; possible D gene TRBD2, 6 bases. The CDR3 loop spans 15 amino acids. V was shortened by 5 bases and J by 4 bases, with 16 bases between the two germline ends. Germline CDR1 MNHNY, CDR2 SVGAGI (reference sequence). Here the CDR3 DNA reads TGTGCCAGCAGTCTAACGGGACTCGGGGCAGATACGCAGTATTTT. Amino acids: CASSLTGLGADTQYF.

This clone was picked up one time. The chain links TRBV28 to TRBJ2-7; 10 nucleotides line up with TRBD2. The CDR3 contains 15 residues. V shed 4 bases, J shed 4 bases, and the junction held 7 bases outside the gene matches. CDR1 and CDR2 (germline): MDHEN, SYDVKM. For the CDR3, the DNA is TGTGCCAGCAGTTCGAGCGGGAGGGGGGTTTACGAGCAGTACTTC. Translated, it gives CASSSSGRGVYEQYF. Supplemented by reference TRBV28 and TRBJ2-7, the full variable domain reads DVKVTQSSRYLVKRTGEKVFLECVQDMDHENMFWYRQDPGLGLRLIYFSYDVKMKEKGDIPEGYSVSREKKERFSLILESASTNQTSMYLCASSSSGRGVYEQYFGPGTRLTVT.

V and J are TRBV30 and TRBJ2-7; D uncertain. Germline V gives CDR1 GTSNPN, CDR2 SVGIG (reference sequence). The germline V and J ends were trimmed by 1 base and 4 bases, with 14 bases remaining between them. The CDR3 runs 14 residues. CDR3 amino acids: CAWSEPWGQYEQYF. The CDR3 region has the DNA TGTGCCTGGAGTGAGCCCTGGGGTCAATACGAGCAGTACTTC.

The rearrangement joins TRBV9 to TRBJ1-2, with D unresolved. Trimming cost V 0 bases and J 8 bases, with 11 bases left between them. Germline V gene sequence: CDR1 SGDLS, CDR2 YYNGEE. The CDR3 extends over 13 amino acids. The CDR3 spells CASSVGGSTGYTF. CDR3 nucleotide sequence: TGTGCCAGCAGCGTAGGAGGTTCCACGGGCTACACCTTC. Using reference TRBV9 and TRBJ1-2 for the parts outside the CDR3, the full variable domain is DSGVTQTPKHLITATGQRVTLRCSPRSGDLSVYWYQQSLDQGLQFLIQYYNGEERAKGNILERFSAQQFPDLHSELNLSSLELGDSALYFCASSVGGSTGYTFGSGTRLTVV.

The V gene is TRBV28, the J gene TRBJ1-1, with TRBD1 as a possible D gene (5 bases). The CDR3 loop spans 15 amino acids. Germline V CDR1 and CDR2: MDHEN, SYDVKM. V lost 2 bases and J lost 4, with 14 bases in between. The CDR3 bases are TGTGCCAGCAGTTTAAGAGGGGCGCGGGGCACTGAAGCTTTCTTT. The encoded protein is CASSLRGARGTEAFF.

The chain uses TRBV30 and TRBJ2-3; D call uncertain. This CDR3 comprises 12 residues. Trimming shortened V by 3 bases and J by 0 bases, and 4 bases separated the two germline ends. The germline CDR1 and CDR2 sequences are GTSNPN and SVGIG (reference sequence). CDR3 residues: CAWSESTDTQYF. As DNA, the CDR3 is TGTGCCTGGAGCGAGAGCACAGATACGCAGTATTTT.